A selection of T cell receptor beta chains follows, all from one sample in a study of cytotoxic CD8 clonotypes in ibrutinib-treated CLL. This table comes from immunoSEQ multiplex PCR, and its TCRdb copy is limited to in-frame clones, with some not included. The sample lists over 120,000 clones, 80% occurring once. Sequences were derived from PBMCs, sampled after 36 months of ibrutinib treatment. Receptors originate from a human donor with chronic lymphocytic leukemia. The CDR3 runs from the conserved cysteine through the conserved F or W. The D gene is left open where the match is weak. Some rows mark clone size as missing; the rest say once, few, many or name a class of expanded clone.

cdr3_length d_call clone_size j_call v_call cdr3_aa cdr3_nt
15 . once TRBJ2-7 TRBV27 CASSYSAPGSYEQYF TGTGCCAGCAGCTACTCCGCCCCTGGCTCCTACGAGCAGTACTTC
13 . . TRBJ1-2 TRBV6-8 CASSNPPQYGYTF TGTGCCAGCAGCAACCCTCCACAATATGGCTACACCTTC
14 TRBD1 . TRBJ2-2 TRBV5-1 CASYRGVNTGELFF TGCGCCAGTTACAGGGGAGTGAACACCGGGGAGCTGTTTTTT
13 TRBD2 . TRBJ2-7 TRBV27 CASSRPGGYEQYF TGTGCCAGCTCACGTCCGGGAGGATACGAGCAGTACTTC
13 . . TRBJ2-1 TRBV6-4 CASSDMMYNEQFF TGTGCCAGCAGTGACATGATGTACAATGAGCAGTTCTTC
14 . once TRBJ1-4 TRBV9 CASSAAGYSEKLFF TGTGCCAGCAGCGCGGCAGGGTATAGTGAAAAACTGTTTTTT
14 . few TRBJ1-1 TRBV5-1 CASSLGSGGTEAFF TGCGCCAGCAGCTTGGGGTCGGGCGGCACTGAAGCTTTCTTT
14 . . TRBJ1-3 TRBV11-2 CASSLLGSGNTIYF TGTGCCAGCAGCTTATTGGGCTCTGGAAACACCATATATTTT
14 . . TRBJ2-2 TRBV25-1 CASSDGSWAGELFF TGTGCCAGCAGTGATGGAAGCTGGGCCGGGGAGCTGTTTTTT
15 TRBD1 . TRBJ2-1 TRBV19 CASSMATGTAEEQFF TGTGCCAGTAGTATGGCGACAGGGACCGCGGAAGAGCAGTTCTTC
14 . . TRBJ2-7 TRBV2 CASSAFGSSYEQYF TGTGCCAGCAGCGCATTTGGGAGCTCCTACGAGCAGTACTTC
16 TRBD1 . TRBJ1-2 TRBV2 CASSDSFSGQLDGYTF TGTGCCAGCAGTGATTCTTTCTCGGGACAGCTCGACGGCTACACCTTC
15 TRBD1 . TRBJ1-5 TRBV6-6 CASKAIDRGNQPQHF TGTGCCAGCAAAGCGATAGACAGGGGAAATCAGCCCCAGCATTTT
15 TRBD1 . TRBJ1-2 TRBV11-1 CASSLEGQFNYGYTF TGTGCCAGCAGCTTAGAGGGACAGTTCAACTATGGCTACACCTTC
13 . once TRBJ1-1 TRBV10-3 CAIRGLMNTEAFF TGTGCCATCAGGGGACTGATGAACACTGAAGCTTTCTTT
15 . once TRBJ2-1 TRBV9 CASSVAGGSYNEQFF TGTGCCAGCAGCGTAGCCGGGGGCTCCTACAATGAGCAGTTCTTC
18 . . TRBJ1-6 TRBV5-6 CASSRPGTLFSDNSPLHF TGTGCCAGCAGCAGACCCGGGACCCTGTTCTCCGATAATTCACCCCTCCACTTT
15 TRBD2 few TRBJ2-1 TRBV27 CASSLSWLAGNEQFF TGTGCCAGCAGTTTATCGTGGCTAGCGGGCAATGAGCAGTTCTTC
14 . . TRBJ2-1 TRBV12-5 CASGPLLAYNEQFF TGTGCTAGTGGTCCTCTCCTGGCCTACAATGAGCAGTTCTTC
12 . . TRBJ2-7 TRBV28 CASSQPGYEQYF TGTGCCAGCAGCCAACCAGGCTACGAGCAGTACTTC
12 TRBD1 . TRBJ2-7 TRBV7-9 CGVGQGYYEQYF TGTGGCGTCGGACAGGGGTACTACGAGCAGTACTTC
15 . . TRBJ2-7 TRBV5-6 CASSLPGTTLREQYF TGTGCCAGCAGCTTGCCAGGTACTACCTTACGGGAGCAGTACTTC
15 TRBD1 . TRBJ1-4 TRBV6-1 CASSDGTANNEKLFF TGTGCCAGCAGTGATGGGACAGCGAATAATGAAAAACTGTTTTTT
15 TRBD2 . TRBJ2-7 TRBV4-2 CASSQGTSRDYEQYF TGTGCCAGCAGCCAAGGGACTAGCAGGGACTACGAGCAGTACTTC
14 . . TRBJ2-3 TRBV10-3 CAISESGSTDTQYF TGTGCCATCAGTGAAAGCGGGTCGACAGATACGCAGTATTTT